What follows are 10 T cell receptor beta chains derived from one specimen sequenced in a study of blood T cell repertoires in COVID-19. Generated by immunoSEQ multiplex PCR, the TCRdb table keeps only in-frame clones and is missing some. The table includes 200,000 to 300,000 clones, 83% detected once. Sequenced input: PBMCs or T cells enriched from blood (not recorded which). The source of these receptors is a woman aged 40 to 50 who had been exposed to COVID-19.

This chain connects TRBV28 to TRBJ1-6; 7 bases match TRBD1. With 8 bases clipped from V and 10 bases from J, the junction kept 14 bases outside the gene matches. CDR1 is MDHEN and CDR2 is SYDVKM in the germline V gene. This CDR3 spans 15 amino acids. The CDR3 region has the DNA TGTGCCAGCTCCACTCAGGGGGGCAGAGGATCACCCCTCCACTTT. Translated: CASSTQGGRGSPLHF.

The chain recombines TRBV21-1 with TRBJ1-1; the table calls TRBD1, which could not be checked here. TRBV21-1 is a pseudogene. The CDR3 contains 13 residues. The CDR3 nucleotides read TGTGCCAGCACCCCTATAGGGGGCACTGAAGCTTTCTTT. Translating gives CASTPIGGTEAFF.

This chain links TRBV7-8 with TRBJ2-6; 11 bases are a match to TRBD1. Germline V lookup: CDR1 SGHVS, CDR2 FQNEAQ. This CDR3 region has 17 residues. V was pared by 6 bases and J by 1 base, with 5 bases of the junction left unmatched. CDR3 coding DNA: TGTGCCAGCAGTGCCGGGACAGGGGGGTCTGGGGCCAACGTCCTGACTTTC. Amino acid sequence: CASSAGTGGSGANVLTF.

This clone was counted once. The chain combines TRBV18 with TRBJ1-4; the match to TRBD1 covers 8 bases. Germline-derived CDR1 and CDR2 are KGHSH and LQKENI. The V and J ends lost 3 bases and 2 bases, in that order; junction bases with no gene match: 5. CDR3 length: 16 amino acids. The CDR3 region is CASSPGQGATNEKLFF. The CDR3 region has the DNA TGTGCCAGCTCACCGGGGCAGGGGGCTACTAATGAAAAACTGTTTTTT.

The CDR3 protein is CASSQDSSGTGWSPLHF. For the CDR3, the DNA is TGTGCCAGCAGCCAAGATAGCTCCGGGACAGGGTGGTCACCCCTCCACTTT. This chain links TRBV4-2 with TRBJ1-6; 9 bases map to TRBD1. The CDR3 spans 17 residues. V was clipped by 0 bases and J by 10 bases; unmatched bases: 10. Per the germline V gene, CDR1 is LGHNA and CDR2 is YNFKEQ.

The chain joins TRBV11-2 to TRBJ2-2; 8 positions agree with TRBD1. V lost 2 bases to trimming and J lost 3 bases; unmatched junction nucleotides: 2. The CDR3 totals 15 residues. The germline CDR1 and CDR2 sequences are SGHAT and FQNNGV. DNA for the CDR3: TGTGCCAGCAGCTTAATACAGGGGGACACCGGGGAGCTGTTTTTT. This translates into CASSLIQGDTGELFF.

The gene calls are TRBV11-2 and TRBJ1-6; perhaps TRBD1 as D (6 bases). The germline CDR1 and CDR2 sequences are SGHAT and FQNNGV. Trimming removed 5 bases at V and 6 bases at J, with 23 bases between. The length of the CDR3 is 18 residues. The CDR3 DNA reads TGTGCCAGCAGCCATGCTTTAGTGACAAGACAGGTTAATTCACCCCTCCACTTT. It codes for CASSHALVTRQVNSPLHF.

J is TRBJ1-6 and V is TRBV5-1; the D gene is possibly TRBD1 (5 bases). V dropped 4 bases and J dropped 1 base, with 9 bases sitting between them. The CDR3 runs to 15 residues. Germline loops: CDR1 SGHRS, CDR2 YFSETQ. The CDR3 nucleotides are TGCGCCAGCAGCGAAGGGGCGTCCTATAATTCACCCCTCCACTTT. It specifies CASSEGASYNSPLHF.

V is TRBV4-1 and J is TRBJ2-3; D is possibly TRBD1 (5 bases). Looked up from germline, CDR1 is MGHRA and CDR2 is YSYEKL. Deletions cut 1 base from V and 3 bases from J, with 14 bases between. The CDR3 is 16 amino acids. In nucleotides, the CDR3 is TGCGCCAGCAGCCAAGTGGGCAGGGTTCGGACAGATACGCAGTATTTT. Its translation: CASSQVGRVRTDTQYF.

The chain is built from TRBV6-5 and TRBJ1-2; the D gene is possibly TRBD1 (6 bases). The V end lost 2 bases, the J end lost 6 bases, and 16 bases lay between the germline ends. CDR3 length: 15 residues. Looked up from germline, CDR1 is MNHEY and CDR2 is SVGAGI. The CDR3 here is CASSYGRQDVDGYTF. The CDR3 nucleotides read TGTGCCAGCAGTTACGGGCGACAGGACGTGGATGGCTACACCTTC.